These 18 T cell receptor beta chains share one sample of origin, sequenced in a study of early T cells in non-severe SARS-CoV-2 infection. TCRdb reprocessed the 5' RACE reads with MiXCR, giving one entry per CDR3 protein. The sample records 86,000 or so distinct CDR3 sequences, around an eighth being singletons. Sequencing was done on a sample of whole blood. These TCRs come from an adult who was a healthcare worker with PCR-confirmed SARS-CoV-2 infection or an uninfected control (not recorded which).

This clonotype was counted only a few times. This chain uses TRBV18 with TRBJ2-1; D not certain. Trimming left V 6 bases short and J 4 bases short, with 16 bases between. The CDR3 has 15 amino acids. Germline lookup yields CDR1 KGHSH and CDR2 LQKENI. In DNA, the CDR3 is TGTGCCAGCTCCCCCAGGCCGGGCTCTTACAATGAGCAGTTCTTC. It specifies CASSPRPGSYNEQFF.

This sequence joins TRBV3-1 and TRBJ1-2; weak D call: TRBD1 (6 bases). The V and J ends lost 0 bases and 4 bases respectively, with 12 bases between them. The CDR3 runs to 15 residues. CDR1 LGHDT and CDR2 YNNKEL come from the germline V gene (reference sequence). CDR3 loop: CASSQDTGRSYGYTF. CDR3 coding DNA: TGTGCCAGCAGCCAAGACACAGGGAGAAGCTATGGCTACACCTTC.

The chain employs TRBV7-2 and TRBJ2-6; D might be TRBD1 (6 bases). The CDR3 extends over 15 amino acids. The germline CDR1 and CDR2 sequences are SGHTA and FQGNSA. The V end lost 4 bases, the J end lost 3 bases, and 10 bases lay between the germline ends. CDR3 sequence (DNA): TGTGCCAGCAGCTACTCAGGGGTTGGGGCCAACGTCCTGACTTTC. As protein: CASSYSGVGANVLTF.

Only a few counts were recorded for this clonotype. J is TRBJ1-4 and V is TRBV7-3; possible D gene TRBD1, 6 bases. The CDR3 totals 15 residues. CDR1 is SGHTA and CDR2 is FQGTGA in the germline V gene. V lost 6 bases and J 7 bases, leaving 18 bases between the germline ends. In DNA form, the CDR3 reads TGTGCCAGCAGTAAAACGGGGACACCGTCTGAAAAACTGTTTTTT. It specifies CASSKTGTPSEKLFF.

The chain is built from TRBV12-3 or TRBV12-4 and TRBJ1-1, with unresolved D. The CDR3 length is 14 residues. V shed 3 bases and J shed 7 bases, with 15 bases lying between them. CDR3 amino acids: CASSLYSGVDEAFF. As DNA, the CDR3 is TGTGCCAGCAGTTTGTACAGTGGAGTGGATGAAGCTTTCTTT.

CDR3 sequence (DNA): TGTGCCAGCAGTAAGGTTAGCAATCAGCCCCAGCATTTT. Its translation is CASSKVSNQPQHF. The chain combines TRBV6-2 or TRBV6-3 with TRBJ1-5; unclear D gene. Germline loops: CDR1 MNHEY, CDR2 SVGEGT. The CDR3 length is 13 residues. The V gene lost 5 bases and the J gene lost 0 bases, with 5 bases spanning the gap.

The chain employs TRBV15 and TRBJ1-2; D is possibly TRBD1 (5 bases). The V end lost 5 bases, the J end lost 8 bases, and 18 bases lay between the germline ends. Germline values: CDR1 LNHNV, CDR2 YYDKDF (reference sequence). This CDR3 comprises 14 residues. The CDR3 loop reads CATSLAGTSGGYTF. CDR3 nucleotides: TGTGCCACCAGCCTAGCCGGGACTTCGGGAGGCTACACCTTC.

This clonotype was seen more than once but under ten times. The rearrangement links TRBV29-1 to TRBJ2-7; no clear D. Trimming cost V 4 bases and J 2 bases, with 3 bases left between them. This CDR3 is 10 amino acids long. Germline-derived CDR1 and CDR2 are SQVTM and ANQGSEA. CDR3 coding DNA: TGCAGCGTTGGAACCTACGAGCAGTACTTC. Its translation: CSVGTYEQYF.

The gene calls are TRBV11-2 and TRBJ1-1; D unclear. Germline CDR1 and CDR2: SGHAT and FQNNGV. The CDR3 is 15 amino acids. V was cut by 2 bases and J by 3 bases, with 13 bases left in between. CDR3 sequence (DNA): TGTGCCAGCAGCTTATTAGTGGATGAGGACACTGAAGCTTTCTTT. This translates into CASSLLVDEDTEAFF.

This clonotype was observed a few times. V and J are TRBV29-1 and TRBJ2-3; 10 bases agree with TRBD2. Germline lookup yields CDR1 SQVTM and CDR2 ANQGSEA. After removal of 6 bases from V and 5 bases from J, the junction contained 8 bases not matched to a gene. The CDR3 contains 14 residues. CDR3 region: CSVESGRAQDTQYF. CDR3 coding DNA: TGCAGCGTGGAAAGCGGGAGGGCCCAAGATACGCAGTATTTT.

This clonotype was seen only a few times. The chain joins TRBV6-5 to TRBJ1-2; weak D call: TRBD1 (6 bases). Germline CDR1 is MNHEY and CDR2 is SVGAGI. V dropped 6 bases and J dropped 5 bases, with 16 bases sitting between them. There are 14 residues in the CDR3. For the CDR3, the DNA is TGTGCCAGCAGCACGGACAGACCACCTTATGGCTACACCTTC. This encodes CASSTDRPPYGYTF.

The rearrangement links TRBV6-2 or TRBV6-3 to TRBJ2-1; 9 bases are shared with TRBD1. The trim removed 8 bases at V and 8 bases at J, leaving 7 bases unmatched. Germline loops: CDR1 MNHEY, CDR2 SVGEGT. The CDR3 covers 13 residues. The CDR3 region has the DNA TGTGCCAGCGGACAGGGGATTTCTTATGAGCAGTTCTTC. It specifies CASGQGISYEQFF.

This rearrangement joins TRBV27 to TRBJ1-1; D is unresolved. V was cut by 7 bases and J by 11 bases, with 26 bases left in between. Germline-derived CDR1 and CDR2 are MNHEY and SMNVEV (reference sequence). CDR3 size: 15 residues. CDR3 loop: CASTQRPRILRSAFF. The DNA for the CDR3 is TGTGCCAGCACCCAACGCCCCCGAATTCTGCGGTCGGCTTTCTTT.

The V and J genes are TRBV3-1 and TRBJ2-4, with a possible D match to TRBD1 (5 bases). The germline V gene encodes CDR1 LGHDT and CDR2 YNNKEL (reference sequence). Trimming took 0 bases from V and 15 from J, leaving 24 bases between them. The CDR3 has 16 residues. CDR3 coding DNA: TGTGCCAGCAGCCAAGACCGGTTCTGGGGCCCTCTCAGGAGGTACTTC. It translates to CASSQDRFWGPLRRYF.

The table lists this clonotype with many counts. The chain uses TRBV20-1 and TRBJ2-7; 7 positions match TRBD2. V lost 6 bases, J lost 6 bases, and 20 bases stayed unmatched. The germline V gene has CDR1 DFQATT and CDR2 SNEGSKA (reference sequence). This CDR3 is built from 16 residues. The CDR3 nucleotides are TGCAGTGCGCCAAGTTTTACGGGGGGTACTAATTCCGAGCAGTACTTC. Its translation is CSAPSFTGGTNSEQYF.

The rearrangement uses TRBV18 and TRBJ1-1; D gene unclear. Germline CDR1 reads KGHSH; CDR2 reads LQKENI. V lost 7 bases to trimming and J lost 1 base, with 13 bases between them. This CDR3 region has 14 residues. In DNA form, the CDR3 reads TGTGCCAGCTTCACCACGTCTGGGAACACTGAAGCTTTCTTT. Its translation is CASFTTSGNTEAFF.

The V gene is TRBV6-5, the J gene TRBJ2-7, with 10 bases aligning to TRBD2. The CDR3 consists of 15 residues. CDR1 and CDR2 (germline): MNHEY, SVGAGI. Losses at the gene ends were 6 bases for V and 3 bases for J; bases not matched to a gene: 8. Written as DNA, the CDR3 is TGTGCCAGCAGAGCGGGACTAGCGACCAACTACGAGCAGTACTTC. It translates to CASRAGLATNYEQYF.

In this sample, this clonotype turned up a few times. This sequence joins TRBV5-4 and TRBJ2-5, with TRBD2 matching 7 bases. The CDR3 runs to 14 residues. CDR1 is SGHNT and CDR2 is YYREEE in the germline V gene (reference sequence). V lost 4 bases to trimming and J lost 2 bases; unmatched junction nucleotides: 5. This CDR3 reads CASSRAGRQETQYF. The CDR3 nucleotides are TGTGCCAGCAGCCGAGCGGGGAGGCAAGAGACCCAGTACTTC.